This T cell receptor beta chain was recovered during a study of metastatic and nonmetastatic thyroid tumors. The overall study: Malignant thyroid and benign thyroid patients provided blood and tumor or nodule tissue whose repertoires were compared.

Regarding this clone: The antigen is unknown.

Whole-study findings and limits: Reported TCR beta diversity, measured in blood and tumor, was significantly higher for malignant thyroid tumors than for benign nodules.

The CDR3 has 13 amino acids. The germline gives CDR1 MNHNS, CDR2 SASEGT. V lost 7 bases to trimming and J lost 6 bases; unmatched junction nucleotides: 8. Every patient was untreated before thyroid surgery. TCRdb re-called the PCR reads with MiXCR. The sample carries some 19,000 clones, 25% recorded once. The receptor comes from a male donor with papillary thyroid cancer or a benign thyroid nodule (not recorded which). Some clones in this sample may be carry-over from other donors' samples. The sample comprised blood. The chain couples TRBV6-1 to TRBJ2-7; 8 positions match TRBD1. The CDR3 loop reads CASKYNTGGEQYF. CDR3 nucleotide sequence: TGTGCCAGCAAATACAACACAGGGGGCGAGCAGTACTTC.